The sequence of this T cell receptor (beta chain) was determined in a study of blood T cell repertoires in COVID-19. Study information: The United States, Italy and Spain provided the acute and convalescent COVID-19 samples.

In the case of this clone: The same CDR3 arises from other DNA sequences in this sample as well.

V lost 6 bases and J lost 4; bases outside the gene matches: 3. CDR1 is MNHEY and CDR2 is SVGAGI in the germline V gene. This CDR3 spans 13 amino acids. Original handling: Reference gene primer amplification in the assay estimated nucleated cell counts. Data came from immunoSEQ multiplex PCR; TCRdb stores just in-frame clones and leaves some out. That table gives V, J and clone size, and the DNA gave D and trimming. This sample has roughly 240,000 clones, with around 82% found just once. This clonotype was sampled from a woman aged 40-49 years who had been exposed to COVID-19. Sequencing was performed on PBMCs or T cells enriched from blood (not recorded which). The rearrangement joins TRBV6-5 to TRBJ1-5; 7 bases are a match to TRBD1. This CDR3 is CASRDRANQPQHF. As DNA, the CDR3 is TGTGCCAGCAGAGACAGGGCTAATCAGCCCCAGCATTTT.